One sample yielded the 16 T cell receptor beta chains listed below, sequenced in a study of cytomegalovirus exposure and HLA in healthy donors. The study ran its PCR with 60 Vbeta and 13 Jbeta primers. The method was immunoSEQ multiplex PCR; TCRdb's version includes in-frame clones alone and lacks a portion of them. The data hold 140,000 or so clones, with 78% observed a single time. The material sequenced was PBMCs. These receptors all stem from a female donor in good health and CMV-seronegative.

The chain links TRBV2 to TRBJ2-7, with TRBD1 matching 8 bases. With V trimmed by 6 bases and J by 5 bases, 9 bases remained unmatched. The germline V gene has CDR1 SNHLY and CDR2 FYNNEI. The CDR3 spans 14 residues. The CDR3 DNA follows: TGTGCCAGCAGAATACCAGGGGGCCGGGACGAGCAGTACTTC. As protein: CASRIPGGRDEQYF. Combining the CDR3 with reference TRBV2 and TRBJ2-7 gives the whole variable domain EPEVTQTPSHQVTQMGQEVILRCVPISNHLYFYWYRQILGQKVEFLVSFYNNEISEKSEIFDDQFSVERPDGSNFTLKIRSTKLEDSAMYFCASRIPGGRDEQYFGPGTRLTVT.

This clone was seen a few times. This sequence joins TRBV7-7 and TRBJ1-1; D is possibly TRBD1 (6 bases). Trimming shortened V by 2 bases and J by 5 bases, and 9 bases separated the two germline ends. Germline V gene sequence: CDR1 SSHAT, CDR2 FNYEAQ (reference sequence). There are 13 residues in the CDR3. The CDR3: CASSLNRETEAFF. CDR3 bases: TGTGCCAGCAGCTTAAACAGGGAAACTGAAGCTTTCTTT.

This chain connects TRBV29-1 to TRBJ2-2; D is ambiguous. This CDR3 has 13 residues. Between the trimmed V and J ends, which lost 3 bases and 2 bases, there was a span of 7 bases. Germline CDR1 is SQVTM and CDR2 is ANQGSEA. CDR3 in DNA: TGCAGCGTTGATAGAGTTAACACCGGGGAGCTGTTTTTT. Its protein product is CSVDRVNTGELFF.

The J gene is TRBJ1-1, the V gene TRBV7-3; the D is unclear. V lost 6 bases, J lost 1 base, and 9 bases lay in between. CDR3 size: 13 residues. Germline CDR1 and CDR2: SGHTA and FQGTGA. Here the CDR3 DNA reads TGTGCCAGCAGAGTTACACGGAACACTGAAGCTTTCTTT. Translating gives CASRVTRNTEAFF.

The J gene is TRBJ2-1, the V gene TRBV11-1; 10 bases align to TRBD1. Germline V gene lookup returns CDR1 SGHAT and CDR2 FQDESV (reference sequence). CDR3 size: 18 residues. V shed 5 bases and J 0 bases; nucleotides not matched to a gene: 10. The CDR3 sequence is CASSPRTGGLSSYNEQFF. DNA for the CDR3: TGTGCCAGCAGCCCTAGGACAGGGGGTCTCAGCTCCTACAATGAGCAGTTCTTC.

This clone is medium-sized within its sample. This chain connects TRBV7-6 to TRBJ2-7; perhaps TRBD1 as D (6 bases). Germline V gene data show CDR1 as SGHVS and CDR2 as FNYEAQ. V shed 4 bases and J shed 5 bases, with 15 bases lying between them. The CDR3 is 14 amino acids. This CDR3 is CASSSYQGNDEQYF. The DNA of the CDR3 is TGTGCCAGCAGCTCATATCAGGGGAACGACGAGCAGTACTTC.

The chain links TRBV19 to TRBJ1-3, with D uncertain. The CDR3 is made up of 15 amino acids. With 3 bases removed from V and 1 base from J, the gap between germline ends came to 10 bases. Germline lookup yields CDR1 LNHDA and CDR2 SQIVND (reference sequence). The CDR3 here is CASSISSRSGNTIYF. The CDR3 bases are TGTGCCAGTAGTATTTCCAGCAGGTCTGGAAACACCATATATTTT.

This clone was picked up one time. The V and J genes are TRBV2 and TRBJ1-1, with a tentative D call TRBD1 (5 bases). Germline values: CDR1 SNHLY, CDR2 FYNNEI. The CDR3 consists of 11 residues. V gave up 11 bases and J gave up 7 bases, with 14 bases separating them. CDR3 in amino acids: CAGQKGLEAFF. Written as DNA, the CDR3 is TGTGCCGGTCAGAAGGGACTTGAAGCTTTCTTT.

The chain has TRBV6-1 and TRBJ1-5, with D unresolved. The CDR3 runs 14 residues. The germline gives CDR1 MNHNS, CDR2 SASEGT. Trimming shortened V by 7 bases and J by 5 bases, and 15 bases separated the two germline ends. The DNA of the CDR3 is TGTGCCAGCAAACAAGTGACTCTGGATCAGCCCCAGCATTTT. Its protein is CASKQVTLDQPQHF.

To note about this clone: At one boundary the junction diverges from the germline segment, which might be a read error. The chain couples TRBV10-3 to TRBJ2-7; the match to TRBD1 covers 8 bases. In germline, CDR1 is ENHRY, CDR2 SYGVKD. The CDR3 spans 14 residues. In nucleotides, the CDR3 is TGTGCCACCAGTGATCGACAGGGGCGCTACGAGCAGTACTTC. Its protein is CATSDRQGRYEQYF.

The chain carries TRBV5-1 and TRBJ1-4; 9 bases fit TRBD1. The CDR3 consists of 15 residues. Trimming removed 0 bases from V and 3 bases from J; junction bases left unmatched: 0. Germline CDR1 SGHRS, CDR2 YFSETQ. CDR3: CASSLGQGANEKLFF. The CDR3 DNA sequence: TGCGCCAGCAGCTTGGGACAGGGGGCTAATGAAAAACTGTTTTTT.

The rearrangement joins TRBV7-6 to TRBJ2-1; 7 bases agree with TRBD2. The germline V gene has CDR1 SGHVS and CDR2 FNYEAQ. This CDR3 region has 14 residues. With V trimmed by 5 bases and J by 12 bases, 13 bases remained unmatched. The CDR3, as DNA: TGTGCCAGCAGCCCCCTCGCCGGGGGGATTGGGCAGTTCTTC. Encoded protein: CASSPLAGGIGQFF.

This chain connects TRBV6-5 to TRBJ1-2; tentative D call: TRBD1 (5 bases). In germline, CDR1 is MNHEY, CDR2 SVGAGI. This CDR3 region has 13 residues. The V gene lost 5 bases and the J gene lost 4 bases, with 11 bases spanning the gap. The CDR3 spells CASSPRGLYGYTF. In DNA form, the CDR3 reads TGTGCCAGCAGTCCCCGGGGACTCTATGGCTACACCTTC.

The CDR3 DNA is TGTGCCAGCACCCTACCCCAGGGGTCCTACAATGAGCAGTTCTTC. It specifies CASTLPQGSYNEQFF. The gene calls are TRBV6-1 and TRBJ2-1; weak D call: TRBD1 (6 bases). Trimming removed 7 bases from V and 1 base from J, with 14 bases in between. The CDR3 runs 15 residues. Germline values: CDR1 MNHNS, CDR2 SASEGT.

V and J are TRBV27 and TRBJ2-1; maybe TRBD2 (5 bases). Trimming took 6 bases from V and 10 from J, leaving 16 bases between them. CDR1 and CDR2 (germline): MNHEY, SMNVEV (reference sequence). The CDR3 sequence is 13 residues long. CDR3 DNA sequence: TGTGCCAGCAGCCCCGGTCTCTCGGGGGAGCAGTTCTTC. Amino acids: CASSPGLSGEQFF.

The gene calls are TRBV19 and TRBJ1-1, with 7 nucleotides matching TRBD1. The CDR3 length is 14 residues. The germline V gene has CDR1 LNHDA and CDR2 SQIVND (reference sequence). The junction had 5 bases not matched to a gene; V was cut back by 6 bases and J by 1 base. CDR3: CASRTRTGNTEAFF. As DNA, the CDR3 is TGTGCCAGTAGGACGCGGACAGGGAACACTGAAGCTTTCTTT.